The following is a T cell receptor beta chain sequence with its context. Everyone who took part was roughly 18 to 90 years old, and they came from about two dozen US areas. Source study methods: Amplified reference gene primers provided the basis for estimating nucleated cell counts. Assay used: immunoSEQ multiplex PCR; TCRdb lists only in-frame clones, some missing. That table furnishes V, J and clone size, whereas the DNA furnished D and trimming. The table has 250,000 or so clones, about 83% seen once. The sample comes from a study of blood T cell repertoires in COVID-19. In the study overall: T cells, B-cell-depleted T cells, or PBMCs supplied cDNA or gDNA.

Germline V gene lookup returns CDR1 SGHNT and CDR2 YYREEE (reference sequence). The length of the CDR3 is 17 residues. V trimming: 1 base; J trimming: 0 bases; junction bases outside the gene matches: 7. The V gene is TRBV5-4, the J gene TRBJ1-3, with 7 bases lining up with TRBD1. The sequence was obtained from a woman in her 40s who had been exposed to COVID-19. The sequenced material came from PBMCs or T cells enriched from blood (not recorded which). In DNA form, the CDR3 reads TGTGCCAGCAGCTTGCGCGGGACAGCCTTCTCTGGAAACACCATATATTTT. Translating it yields CASSLRGTAFSGNTIYF.